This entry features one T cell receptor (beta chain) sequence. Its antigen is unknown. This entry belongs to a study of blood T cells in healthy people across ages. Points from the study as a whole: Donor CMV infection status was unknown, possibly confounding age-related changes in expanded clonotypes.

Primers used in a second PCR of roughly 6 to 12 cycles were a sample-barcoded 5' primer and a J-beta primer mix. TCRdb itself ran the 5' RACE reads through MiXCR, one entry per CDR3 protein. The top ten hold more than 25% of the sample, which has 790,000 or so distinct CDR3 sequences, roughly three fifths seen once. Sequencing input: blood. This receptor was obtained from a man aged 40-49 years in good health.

The CDR3 loop is CASRIDSGDTQYF. The CDR3 coding sequence is TGTGCCAGCAGAATAGATAGCGGGGATACGCAGTATTTT. This chain joins TRBV27 and TRBJ2-3; 7 nucleotides agree with TRBD2. This CDR3 has 13 residues. The germline CDR1 and CDR2 sequences are MNHEY and SMNVEV (reference sequence). With V trimmed by 6 bases and J by 6 bases, 6 bases remained unmatched.